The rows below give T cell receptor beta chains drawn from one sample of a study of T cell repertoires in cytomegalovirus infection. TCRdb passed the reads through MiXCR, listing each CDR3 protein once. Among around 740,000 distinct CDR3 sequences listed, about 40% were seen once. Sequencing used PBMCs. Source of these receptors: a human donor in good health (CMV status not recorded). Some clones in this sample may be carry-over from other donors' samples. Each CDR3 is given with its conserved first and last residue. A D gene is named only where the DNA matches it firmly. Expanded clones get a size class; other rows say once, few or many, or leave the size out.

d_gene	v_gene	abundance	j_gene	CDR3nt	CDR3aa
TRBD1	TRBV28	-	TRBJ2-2	TGTGCCAGCAGTTTTACTAAGGGACAGGGGGCTCCTCGTAGCACCGGGGAGCTGTTTTTT	CASSFTKGQGAPRSTGELFF
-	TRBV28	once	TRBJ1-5	TGTGCCAGCAGTATCCTCGGGGGGCATCAGCCCCAGCATTTT	CASSILGGHQPQHF
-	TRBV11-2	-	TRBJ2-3	TGTGCCAGCGGAAGGCACGAAACCACCACAGATACGCAGTATTTT	CASGRHETTTDTQYF
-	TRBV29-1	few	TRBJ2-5	TGCAGCGTTACCCATGCCGGCCCCCAAGAGACCCAGTACTTC	CSVTHAGPQETQYF
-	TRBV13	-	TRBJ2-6	TGTGCCAGCAGCTCCTTAGAGCCCCTGGGTGGCTCTGGGGCCAACGTCCTGACTTTC	CASSSLEPLGGSGANVLTF
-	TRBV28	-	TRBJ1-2	TGTGCCAGCAGTTTGGAAGGGACACTATATGGCTACACCTTC	CASSLEGTLYGYTF
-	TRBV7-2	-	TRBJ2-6	TGTGCCAGCAGCCTGCGGATCCTCTCTGGGGCCAACGTCCTGACTTTC	CASSLRILSGANVLTF
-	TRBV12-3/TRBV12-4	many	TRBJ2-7	TGTGCCAGCAGTCCCCAGACAGCCAGCTACGAGCAGTACTTC	CASSPQTASYEQYF
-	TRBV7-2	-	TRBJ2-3	TGTGCCAGCAGCTTAGCGTCGGGCAAAACAGATACGCGGTTTTTT	CASSLASGKTDTRFF
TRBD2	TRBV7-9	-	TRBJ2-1	TGTGCCAGCGTTCCCGGGACTAGCGGTTACAATGAGCAGTTCTTC	CASVPGTSGYNEQFF
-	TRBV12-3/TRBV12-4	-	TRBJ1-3	TGTGCCAGCAGTAACAGGGTAGGCGGAAACACCATATATTTT	CASSNRVGGNTIYF
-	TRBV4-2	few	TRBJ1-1	TGTGCCAGCAGCCAAGAGAGACCGGGGACTGAAGCTTTCTTT	CASSQERPGTEAFF
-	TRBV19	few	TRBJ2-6	TGTGCCAGTAGGGGAGGACGCGACCACTCTGGGGCCAACGTCCTGACTTTC	CASRGGRDHSGANVLTF
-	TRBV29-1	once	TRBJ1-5	TGCAGCGTCAGGGGTACTAATCAGCCCCAGCATTTT	CSVRGTNQPQHF
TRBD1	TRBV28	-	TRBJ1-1	TGTGCCAGCAGTCCAGAAACAGGGGCCACTGAAGCTTTCTTT	CASSPETGATEAFF
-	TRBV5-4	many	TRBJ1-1	TGTGCCAGCAGCGAGGTGTGGACGGGCACTGAAGCTTTCTTT	CASSEVWTGTEAFF
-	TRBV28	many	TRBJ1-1	TGTGCCAGCAGCCCGCCTACAGGAAACACTGAAGCTTTCTTT	CASSPPTGNTEAFF
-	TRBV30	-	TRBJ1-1	TGTAGAGGGAACCTCGGGCCCGAAGCTTTCTTT	CRGNLGPEAFF